This T cell receptor (beta chain) was identified during a study of blood T cell repertoires in COVID-19. About the study: Collection of acute and convalescent COVID-19 samples took place in the United States, Italy and Spain.

This clone was detected only a few times. CDR1 and CDR2 (germline): GTSNPN, SVGIG (reference sequence). This CDR3 spans 11 amino acids. V was cut by 4 bases and J by 13 bases, with 14 bases left in between. Original processing methods: Estimation of nucleated cell counts relied on the amplification of reference gene primers. Libraries were prepared by immunoSEQ multiplex PCR; TCRdb keeps only in-frame clonotypes and omits some of them. V and J calls and clone size are those listed in that table; D and trimming were worked out from the DNA. The repertoire consists of about 100,000 clones, with less than 90% occurring once and the leading ten covering approximately 7.3%.

The sequenced sample consisted of peripheral blood. The gene calls are TRBV30 and TRBJ1-3; no firm D call. The clonotype was recovered from a man younger than 45 in a cohort sampled during active COVID-19. The CDR3: CAWTTDLSIYF. The CDR3 nucleotides read TGTGCCTGGACCACAGATTTGAGTATATATTTT.